Shown below are 7 T cell receptor beta chains from a single sample sequenced in a study of identical twins. TCRdb re-derived calls from the 5' RACE reads in MiXCR, one entry per CDR3 protein. The sample carries hundreds of thousands of distinct CDR3 sequences, just over 7% recorded once. These data also featured in a second study, about yellow fever vaccine responses in identical twins.

The sample taken for sequencing was PBMCs. The source of these receptors is a woman younger than 30 in good health.

In this sample, this clonotype turned up a few times. The chain recombines TRBV4-1 with TRBJ2-1; no definite D call. Germline CDR1 is MGHRA and CDR2 is YSYEKL. The CDR3 sequence is 14 residues long. Trimming cost V 3 bases and J 5 bases, with 11 bases left between them. This chain's CDR3 is CASSQPGRDNEQFF. CDR3 DNA: TGCGCCAGCAGCCAGCCTGGCAGAGACAATGAGCAGTTCTTC.

The chain recombines TRBV27 with TRBJ2-6; 9 bases agree with TRBD1. After removal of 7 bases from V and 4 bases from J, the junction contained 5 bases not matched to a gene. The V gene's germline CDR1 is MNHEY and CDR2 SMNVEV (reference sequence). The CDR3 runs 15 residues. The CDR3 loop is CASKLQGAGANVLTF. The CDR3, as DNA: TGTGCCAGCAAACTACAGGGGGCGGGGGCCAACGTCCTGACTTTC.

Here the CDR3 DNA reads TGCCTAGCGGGAGGGTTGAATGAGCAGTTCTTC. This sequence encodes CLAGGLNEQFF. The chain carries TRBV29-1 and TRBJ2-1; TRBD2 matches at 12 bases. The germline V gene has CDR1 SQVTM and CDR2 ANQGSEA. The CDR3 totals 11 residues.

In this sample, this clonotype turned up many times. The genes are TRBV5-1 and TRBJ1-1; 9 nucleotides line up with TRBD1. The CDR3 runs 12 residues. CDR1 and CDR2 (germline): SGHRS, YFSETQ. V dropped 0 bases and J dropped 11; count of bases not matched to a gene: 2. The CDR3 nucleotides are TGCGCCAGCAGCTTGGACAGGGGGCAGGCTTTCTTT. Translating gives CASSLDRGQAFF.

This clonotype was counted ten times or more. The chain has TRBV10-3 and TRBJ2-1; possibly TRBD2 for D (6 bases). This CDR3 has 12 residues. Trimming left V 10 bases short and J 6 bases short, with 13 bases between. Germline V gene sequence: CDR1 ENHRY, CDR2 SYGVKD. Written as DNA, the CDR3 is TGTGCCACCCAAGGGACTCTCAATGAGCAGTTCTTC. Translated: CATQGTLNEQFF.

This clonotype occurred a few times. This chain links TRBV28 with TRBJ2-3; no clear D. The CDR3 runs to 11 residues. Germline V gene data show CDR1 as MDHEN and CDR2 as SYDVKM. V lost 6 bases, J lost 6 bases, and 7 bases lay in between. The CDR3 reads CASSERDTQYF. In DNA, the CDR3 is TGTGCCAGCAGCGAAAGGGATACGCAGTATTTT.

This clonotype showed up just a few times. The CDR3 DNA reads as TGTGCCAGCAGCCCAGGGGGCGCGATGGGGGAGACCCAGTACTTC. This gives the protein CASSPGGAMGETQYF. V gene TRBV7-9 combines with J gene TRBJ2-5, with 8 positions matching TRBD1. Trimming took 5 bases from V and 5 from J; bases not matched to a gene: 10. Germline lookup yields CDR1 SEHNR and CDR2 FQNEAQ (reference sequence). The CDR3 has 15 residues.